This T cell receptor (beta chain) was profiled in a study of cytomegalovirus exposure and HLA in healthy donors. To note about this clone: The antigen is not known.

PCR amplification relied on 60 Vbeta primers (plus 13 Jbeta primers). Generated by immunoSEQ multiplex PCR, the TCRdb table keeps only in-frame clones and is missing some. The sample lists under 250,000 clones, 70% to 85% occurring once. Regarding the study as a whole: Indistinguishable V segments, including TRBV6-2 and TRBV6-3, were excluded. Through in vitro validation, a few CMV-associated chains were shown to be specific for CMV antigens.

The CDR3 has 13 amino acids. Germline-derived CDR1 and CDR2 are MDHEN and SYDVKM. V was cut by 5 bases and J by 7 bases, with 14 bases left in between. The sequenced sample consisted of PBMCs. This TCR was sampled from a male donor in good health and CMV-seronegative. The chain uses TRBV28 and TRBJ1-2; D is unresolved. The DNA of the CDR3 is TGTGCCAGCAGTCCTGGCCGGCTAGGTGGCTACACCTTC. Amino acid sequence: CASSPGRLGGYTF.